This T cell receptor (beta chain) derives from a study of tumor-infiltrating lymphocytes in oesophageal squamous cell carcinoma. In TCRdb, the PCR reads were re-called with MiXCR into one record per CDR3 protein. The sample consists of approximately 18,000 distinct CDR3 sequences, 40% of them appearing once. This clonotype showed up just a few times. V shed 8 bases and J shed 0 bases, with 16 bases lying between them. CDR3 length: 15 residues. Germline V lookup: CDR1 KGHSH, CDR2 LQKENI. The sequenced material came from blood. This receptor was taken from a male donor with esophageal squamous cell carcinoma. V gene TRBV18 combines with J gene TRBJ1-2; D call uncertain. CDR3 nucleotide sequence: TGTGCCAGCACCTCCTCGGACGGAACTAACTATGGCTACACCTTC. Translation gives CASTSSDGTNYGYTF.